This T cell receptor beta chain stems from a study of shared clonotypes between healthy human individuals. Using immunoSEQ multiplex PCR, the repertoire was profiled, and TCRdb retains in-frame clones only, with some absent. The sample includes about 1 million clones, 60% to 80% of them seen just once. As to this clone: Its antigen remains unknown.

Findings and limits, study-wide: Among the subsets, naive ones generally showed larger estimated richness than memory ones.

The CDR3 sequence is 14 residues long. Germline V gene sequence: CDR1 WNHNN, CDR2 SYGVQD (reference sequence). After removal of 5 bases from V and 5 bases from J, the junction contained 5 bases not matched to a gene. This TCR came from a young man in good health. The chain recombines TRBV10-1 with TRBJ2-2; 7 nucleotides agree with TRBD1. Material for sequencing was memory CD4+ T cells sorted from blood. The subset denotes: CD45RA-negative fraction. CDR3 nucleotide sequence: TGCGCCAGCAGTCGGGACAGCGGAACCGGGGAGCTGTTTTTT. Translated: CASSRDSGTGELFF.